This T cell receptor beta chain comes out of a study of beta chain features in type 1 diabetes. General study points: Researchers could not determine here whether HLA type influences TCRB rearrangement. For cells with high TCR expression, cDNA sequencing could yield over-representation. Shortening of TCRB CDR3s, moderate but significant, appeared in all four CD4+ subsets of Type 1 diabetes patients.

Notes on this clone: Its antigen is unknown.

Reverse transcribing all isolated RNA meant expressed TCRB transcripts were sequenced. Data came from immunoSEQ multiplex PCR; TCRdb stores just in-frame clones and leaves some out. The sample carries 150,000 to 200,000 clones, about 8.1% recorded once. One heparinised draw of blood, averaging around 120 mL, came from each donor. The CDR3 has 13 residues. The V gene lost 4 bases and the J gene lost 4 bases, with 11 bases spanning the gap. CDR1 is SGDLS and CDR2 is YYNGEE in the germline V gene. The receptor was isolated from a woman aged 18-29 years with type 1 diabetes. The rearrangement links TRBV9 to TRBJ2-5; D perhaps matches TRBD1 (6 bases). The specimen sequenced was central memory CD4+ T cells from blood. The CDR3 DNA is TGTGCCAGCAGCTTGCAGGGGAGAGAGACCCAGTACTTC. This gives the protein CASSLQGRETQYF.